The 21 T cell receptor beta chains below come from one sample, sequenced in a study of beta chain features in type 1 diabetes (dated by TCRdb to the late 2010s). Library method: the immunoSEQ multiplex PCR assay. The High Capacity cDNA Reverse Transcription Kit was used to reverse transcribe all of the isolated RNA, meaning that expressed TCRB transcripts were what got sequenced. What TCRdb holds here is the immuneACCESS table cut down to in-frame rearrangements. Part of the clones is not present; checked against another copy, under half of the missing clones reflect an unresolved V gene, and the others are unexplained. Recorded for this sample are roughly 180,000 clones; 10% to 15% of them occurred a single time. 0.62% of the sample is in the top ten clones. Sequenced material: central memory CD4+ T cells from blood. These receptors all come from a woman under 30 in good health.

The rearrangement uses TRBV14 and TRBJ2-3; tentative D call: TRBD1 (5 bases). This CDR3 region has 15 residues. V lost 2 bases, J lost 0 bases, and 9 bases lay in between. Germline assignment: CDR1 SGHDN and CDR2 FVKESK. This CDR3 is CASSQLRVSTDTQYF. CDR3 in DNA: TGTGCCAGCAGCCAACTCAGGGTTAGCACAGATACGCAGTATTTT.

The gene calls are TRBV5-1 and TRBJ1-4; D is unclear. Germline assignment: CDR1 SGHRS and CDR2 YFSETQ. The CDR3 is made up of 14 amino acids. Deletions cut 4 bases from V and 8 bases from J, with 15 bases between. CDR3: CASSLGSTEEKLFF. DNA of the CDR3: TGCGCCAGCAGCCTAGGGAGCACCGAAGAAAAACTGTTTTTT. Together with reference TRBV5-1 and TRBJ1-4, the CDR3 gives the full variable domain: KAGVTQTPRYLIKTRGQQVTLSCSPISGHRSVSWYQQTPGQGLQFLFEYFSETQRNKGNFPGRFSGRQFSNSRSEMNVSTLELGDSALYLCASSLGSTEEKLFFGSGTQLSVL.

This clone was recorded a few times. For the CDR3, the DNA is TGTGCCAGCAGCCCCTTGGGCAGGGTAGGTGGCAATCAGCCCCAGCATTTT. It encodes CASSPLGRVGGNQPQHF. The chain carries TRBV7-2 and TRBJ1-5; D is possibly TRBD1 (5 bases). The CDR3 has 17 amino acids. The V end was cut by 5 bases, the J end by 2 bases, with 19 bases between. In germline, CDR1 is SGHTA, CDR2 FQGNSA.

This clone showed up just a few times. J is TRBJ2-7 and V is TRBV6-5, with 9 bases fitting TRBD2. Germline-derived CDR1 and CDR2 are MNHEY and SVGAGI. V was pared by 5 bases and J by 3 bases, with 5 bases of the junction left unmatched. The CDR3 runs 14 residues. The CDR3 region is CASSPTSGGYEQYF. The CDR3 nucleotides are TGTGCCAGCAGTCCGACTAGCGGAGGCTACGAGCAGTACTTC.

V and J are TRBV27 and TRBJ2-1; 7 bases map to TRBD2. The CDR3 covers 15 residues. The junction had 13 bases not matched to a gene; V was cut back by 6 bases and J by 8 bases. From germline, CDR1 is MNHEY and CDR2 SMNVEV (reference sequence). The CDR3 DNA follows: TGTGCCAGCAGCAGTCCGACTAGCTTGACGGATGAGCAGTTCTTC. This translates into CASSSPTSLTDEQFF.

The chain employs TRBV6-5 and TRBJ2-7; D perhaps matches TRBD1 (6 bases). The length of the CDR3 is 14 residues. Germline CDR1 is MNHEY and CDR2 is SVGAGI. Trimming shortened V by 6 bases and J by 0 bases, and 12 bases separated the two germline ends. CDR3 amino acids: CASRTGQSSYEQYF. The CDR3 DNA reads TGTGCCAGCAGAACCGGACAGAGCTCCTACGAGCAGTACTTC.

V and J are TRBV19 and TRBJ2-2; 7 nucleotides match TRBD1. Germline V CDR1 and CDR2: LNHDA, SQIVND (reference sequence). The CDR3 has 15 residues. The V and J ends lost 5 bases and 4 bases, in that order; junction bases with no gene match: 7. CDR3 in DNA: TGTGCCAGTAGTCCGGGACAGTTCACCACCGGGGAGCTGTTTTTT. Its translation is CASSPGQFTTGELFF.

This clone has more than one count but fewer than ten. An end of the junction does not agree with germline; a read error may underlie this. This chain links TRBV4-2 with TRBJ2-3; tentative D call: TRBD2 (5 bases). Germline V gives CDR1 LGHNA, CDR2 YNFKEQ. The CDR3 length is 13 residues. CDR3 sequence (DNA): TGTGCCAGCAGTCAAGGACGGGGAGATACGCAGTATTTT. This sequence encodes CASSQGRGDTQYF.

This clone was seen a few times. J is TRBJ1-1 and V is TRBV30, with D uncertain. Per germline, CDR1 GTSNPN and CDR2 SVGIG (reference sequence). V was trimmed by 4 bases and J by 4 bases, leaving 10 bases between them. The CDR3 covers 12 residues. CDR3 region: CAWIGIGTEAFF. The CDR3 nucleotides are TGTGCCTGGATCGGGATAGGCACTGAAGCTTTCTTT.

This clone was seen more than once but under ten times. The CDR3 here is CATYALSGANVLTF. The DNA for the CDR3 is TGCGCCACCTACGCACTCTCTGGGGCCAACGTCCTGACTTTC. The chain is built from TRBV5-1 and TRBJ2-6; D uncertain. Trimming cost V 9 bases and J 0 bases, with 10 bases left between them. Germline V gene data show CDR1 as SGHRS and CDR2 as YFSETQ. The CDR3 is 14 amino acids.

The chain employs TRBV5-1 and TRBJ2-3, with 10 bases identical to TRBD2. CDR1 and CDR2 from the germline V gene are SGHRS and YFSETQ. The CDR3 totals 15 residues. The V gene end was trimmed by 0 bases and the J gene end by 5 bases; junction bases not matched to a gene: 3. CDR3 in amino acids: CASSLEGLARDTQYF. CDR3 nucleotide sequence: TGCGCCAGCAGCTTGGAGGGACTAGCGAGAGATACGCAGTATTTT.

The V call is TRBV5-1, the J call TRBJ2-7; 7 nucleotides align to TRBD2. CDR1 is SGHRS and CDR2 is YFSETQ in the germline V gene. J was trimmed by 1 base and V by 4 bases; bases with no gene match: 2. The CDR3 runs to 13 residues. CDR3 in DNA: TGCGCCAGCAGCCCGGGAGGATCCTACGAGCAGTACTTC. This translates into CASSPGGSYEQYF.

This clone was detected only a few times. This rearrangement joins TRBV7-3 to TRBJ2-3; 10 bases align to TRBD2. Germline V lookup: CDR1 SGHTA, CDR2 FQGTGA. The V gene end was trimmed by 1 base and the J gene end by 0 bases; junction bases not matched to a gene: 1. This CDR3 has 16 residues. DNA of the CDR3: TGTGCCAGCAGCTTAAAACTAGCGGGAAGCACAGATACGCAGTATTTT. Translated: CASSLKLAGSTDTQYF.

The CDR3 loop is CASSLPGINQPQHF. CDR3 bases: TGTGCCAGCAGTTTACCAGGGATCAATCAGCCCCAGCATTTT. The rearrangement links TRBV28 to TRBJ1-5, with D perhaps TRBD1 (5 bases). The germline gives CDR1 MDHEN, CDR2 SYDVKM. This CDR3 spans 14 amino acids. The V gene lost 2 bases and the J gene lost 3 bases, with 8 bases spanning the gap.

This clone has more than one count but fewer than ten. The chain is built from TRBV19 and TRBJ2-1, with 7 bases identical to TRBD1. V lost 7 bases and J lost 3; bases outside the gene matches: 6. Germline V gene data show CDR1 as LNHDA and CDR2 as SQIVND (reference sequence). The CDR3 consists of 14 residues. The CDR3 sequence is CASKNGTVYNEQFF. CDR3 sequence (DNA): TGTGCCAGTAAGAACGGGACAGTCTACAATGAGCAGTTCTTC. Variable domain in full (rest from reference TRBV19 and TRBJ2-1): DGGITQSPKYLFRKEGQNVTLSCEQNLNHDAMYWYRQDPGQGLRLIYYSQIVNDFQKGDIAEGYSVSREKKESFPLTVTSAQKNPTAFYLCASKNGTVYNEQFFGPGTRLTVL.

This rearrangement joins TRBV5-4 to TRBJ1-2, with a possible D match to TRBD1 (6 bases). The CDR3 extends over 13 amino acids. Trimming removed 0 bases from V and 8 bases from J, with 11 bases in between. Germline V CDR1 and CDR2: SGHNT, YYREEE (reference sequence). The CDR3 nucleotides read TGTGCCAGCAGCTTGGAGGGGGTCCGGGGCTACACCTTC. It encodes CASSLEGVRGYTF.

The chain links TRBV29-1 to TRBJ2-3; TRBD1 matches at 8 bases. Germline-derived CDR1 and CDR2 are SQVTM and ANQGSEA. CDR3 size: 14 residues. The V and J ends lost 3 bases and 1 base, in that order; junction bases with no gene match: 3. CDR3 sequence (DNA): TGCAGCGTTGAGATGGGACAGGGCACAGATACGCAGTATTTT. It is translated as CSVEMGQGTDTQYF.

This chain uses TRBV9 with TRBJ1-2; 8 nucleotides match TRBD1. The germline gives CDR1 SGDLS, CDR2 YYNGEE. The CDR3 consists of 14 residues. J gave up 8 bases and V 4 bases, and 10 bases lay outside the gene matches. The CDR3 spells CASSPQGEPIGYTF. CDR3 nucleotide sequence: TGTGCCAGCAGCCCACAGGGGGAGCCTATCGGCTACACCTTC.

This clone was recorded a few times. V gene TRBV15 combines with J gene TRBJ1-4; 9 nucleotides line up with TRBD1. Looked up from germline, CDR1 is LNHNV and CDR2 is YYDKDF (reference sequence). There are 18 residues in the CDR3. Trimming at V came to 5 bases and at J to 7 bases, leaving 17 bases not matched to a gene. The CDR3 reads CATSDLTGGFRKGEKLFF. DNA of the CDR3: TGTGCCACCAGCGACTTAACAGGGGGCTTCCGTAAAGGTGAAAAACTGTTTTTT. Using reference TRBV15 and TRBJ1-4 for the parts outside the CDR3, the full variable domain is DAMVIQNPRYQVTQFGKPVTLSCSQTLNHNVMYWYQQKSSQAPKLLFHYYDKDFNNEADTPDNFQSRRPNTSFCFLDIRSPGLGDTAMYLCATSDLTGGFRKGEKLFFGSGTQLSVL.

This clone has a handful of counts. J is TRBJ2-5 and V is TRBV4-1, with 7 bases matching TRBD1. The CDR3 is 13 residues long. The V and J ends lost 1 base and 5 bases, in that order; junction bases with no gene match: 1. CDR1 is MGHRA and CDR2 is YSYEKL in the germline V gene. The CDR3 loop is CASSQGRGETQYF. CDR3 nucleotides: TGCGCCAGCAGCCAAGGCAGGGGGGAGACCCAGTACTTC.

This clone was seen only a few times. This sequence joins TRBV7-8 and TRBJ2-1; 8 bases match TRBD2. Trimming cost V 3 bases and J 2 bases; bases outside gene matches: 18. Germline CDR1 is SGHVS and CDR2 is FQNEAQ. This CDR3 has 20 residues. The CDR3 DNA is TGTGCCAGCAGCTTCCAATGGGCGGCTAGCGGGCTCACGACCTACAATGAGCAGTTCTTC. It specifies CASSFQWAASGLTTYNEQFF.